This TCR beta chain was recorded in a study of coeliac disease. This clone appeared once. Some clones are missing from TCRdb's copy, which holds only in-frame ones; the method was immunoSEQ multiplex PCR. Among 2,500 to 3,500 clones listed, 64% were seen once. CDR3 size: 16 residues. Germline CDR1 reads MDHEN; CDR2 reads SYDVKM. V was clipped by 3 bases and J by 4 bases; unmatched bases: 6. The origin of this receptor is a woman aged 40 to 50. Input material: intraepithelial lymphocytes from the gut. The gene calls are TRBV28 and TRBJ1-6, with TRBD1 matching 7 bases. The CDR3, as DNA: TGTGCCAGCAGTTTGACAGGGACGTCTTATAATTCACCCCTCCACTTT. Translated: CASSLTGTSYNSPLHF.